The sequence of this TCR beta chain was determined in a study of blood T cell repertoires in COVID-19. Background on the study: COVID-19 samples from acute and convalescent phases originated in the United States, Italy and Spain. In each case, the material was cDNA or gDNA derived from T cells, B-cell-depleted T cells, or PBMCs.

As handled by the study authors: Nucleated cell counts were estimated from reference gene primer amplification. Generated by immunoSEQ multiplex PCR, the TCRdb table keeps only in-frame clones and is missing some. V and J calls and clone size follow that table, whereas D and trimming were derived from the DNA. The table has about 120,000 clones, 81% seen once; the top ten hold 8% to 13%. Germline CDR1 KGHSH, CDR2 LQKENI. The CDR3 is made up of 19 amino acids. Trimming removed 8 bases at V and 4 bases at J, with 32 bases between. The sequencing sample was made of peripheral blood. This clonotype was obtained from a human donor in a cohort sampled during active COVID-19. The V call is TRBV18, the J call TRBJ1-1, with D possibly TRBD1 on 6 matching bases. The CDR3, as DNA: TGTGCCAGCACAGGGAGTTTGTCGTCTGTGGGCCGATACGGCACTGAAGCTTTCTTT. Its translation is CASTGSLSSVGRYGTEAFF.